This T cell receptor beta chain was sequenced for a study of T-cell memory formation after mild COVID-19. One entry per CDR3 protein, called by TCRdb with MiXCR from the 5' RACE reads. The sample has 400,000 to 500,000 distinct CDR3 sequences; about 20% are singletons. V was clipped by 2 bases and J by 4 bases, with 2 bases between them. The CDR3 runs to 11 residues. Per the germline V gene, CDR1 is MNHNY and CDR2 is SVGAGI (reference sequence). The sequence was obtained from a man between 18 and 29 years old who had mild COVID-19 (a few samples of this study predate the infection). Cell type and time point are not known. The source material was PBMCs or a T cell subset sorted from them (not recorded which). V is TRBV6-6 and J is TRBJ1-2; D uncertain. The CDR3 DNA reads TGTGCCAGCAGTTACACCTATGGCTACACCTTC. Protein: CASSYTYGYTF.